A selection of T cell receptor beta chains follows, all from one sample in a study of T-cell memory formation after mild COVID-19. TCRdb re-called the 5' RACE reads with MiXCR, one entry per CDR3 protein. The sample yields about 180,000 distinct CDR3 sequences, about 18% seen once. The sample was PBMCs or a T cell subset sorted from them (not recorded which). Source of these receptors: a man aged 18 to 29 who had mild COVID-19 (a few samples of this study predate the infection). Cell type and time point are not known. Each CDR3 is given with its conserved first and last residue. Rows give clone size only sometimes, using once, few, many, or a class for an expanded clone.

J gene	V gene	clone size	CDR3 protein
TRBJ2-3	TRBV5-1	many	CASAVADTQYF
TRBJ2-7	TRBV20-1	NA	CSAREGQGLSYEQYF
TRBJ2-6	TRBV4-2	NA	CASSQERTRGANVLTF
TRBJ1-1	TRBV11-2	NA	CASSQGETGTGGNTEAFF
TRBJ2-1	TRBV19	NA	CASSSSGVGYNEQFF
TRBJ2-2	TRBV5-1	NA	CASSRTGTSGGSTTGELFF
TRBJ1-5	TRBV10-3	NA	CAIKESAGDNQPQHF
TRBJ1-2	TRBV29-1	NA	CSVGAGSYGYTF
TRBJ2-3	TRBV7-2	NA	CASRGPRGALDTQYF
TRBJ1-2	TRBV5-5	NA	CASSFRQGYGYTF
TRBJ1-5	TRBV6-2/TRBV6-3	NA	CASSPPGHRAGQPQHF
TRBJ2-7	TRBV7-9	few	CASSRSGGAYEQYF
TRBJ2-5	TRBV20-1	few	CSLRVAGGVETQYF
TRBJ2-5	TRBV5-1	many	CASSLWGPGETQYF
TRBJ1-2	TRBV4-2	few	CASSQVLTGGYGYTF
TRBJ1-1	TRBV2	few	CASSDKIFKPQAFF
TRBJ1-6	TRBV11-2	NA	CASSRRRQRNNSPLHF
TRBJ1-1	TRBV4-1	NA	CASSQDSGNTEAFF
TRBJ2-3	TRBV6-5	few	CATGTGTDTQYF
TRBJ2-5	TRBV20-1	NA	CSARTKGQRETQYF
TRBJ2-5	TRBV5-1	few	CASSPRQGQGETQYF
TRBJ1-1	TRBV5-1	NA	CASSLLQGSGTEAFF
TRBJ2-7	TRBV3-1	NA	CASSQNWGSSYEQYF